This entry describes one TCR beta chain. Its antigen is still unknown. The entry originates in a study of cytomegalovirus exposure and HLA in healthy donors. Study-wide findings and caveats: Some TCR beta chains (around 180 of them) were listed as cytomegalovirus-associated. Most TCR sequences were rare, but some public TCRs occurred in many donors.

The CDR3 loop spans 17 amino acids. The junction had 7 bases not matched to a gene; V was cut back by 1 base and J by 0 bases. CDR1 is SGHRS, CDR2 YFSETQ, per germline. The repertoire was sequenced with immunoSEQ multiplex PCR; TCRdb's copy has only in-frame clones and lacks some. Of fewer than 90,000 clones in the sample, 84% were seen once. J is TRBJ2-1 and V is TRBV5-1; 7 nucleotides line up with TRBD1. The TCR was taken from a woman aged 18 to 35 in good health and CMV-seropositive. Input material: PBMCs. CDR3 coding DNA: TGCGCCAGCAGCTTGTTCGAGACAGGGAGCTCCTACAATGAGCAGTTCTTC. Translated: CASSLFETGSSYNEQFF.